A single sample is the source of the 23 T cell receptor beta chains below, sequenced in a study of cytomegalovirus exposure and HLA in healthy donors. It was with 60 Vbeta and 13 Jbeta primers that the PCR ran. Data came from immunoSEQ multiplex PCR; TCRdb stores just in-frame clones and leaves some out. The sample gives fewer than 250,000 clones, about four fifths of which show up once; roughly 10% is in the top ten. The material sequenced was PBMCs. The source of these receptors is a woman aged 45-65 years in good health and CMV-seropositive.

The J gene is TRBJ2-7, the V gene TRBV30, with D maybe TRBD1 (6 bases). The CDR3 is made up of 15 amino acids. The V and J ends lost 2 bases and 2 bases respectively, with 16 bases between them. Germline-derived CDR1 and CDR2 are GTSNPN and SVGIG (reference sequence). CDR3: CAWSTPRDTAYEQYF. CDR3 bases: TGTGCCTGGAGTACTCCCCGGGACACCGCCTACGAGCAGTACTTC.

The chain carries TRBV6-1 and TRBJ1-5, with D uncertain. This CDR3 spans 15 amino acids. Germline-derived CDR1 and CDR2 are MNHNS and SASEGT. V lost 4 bases and J lost 2, with 12 bases in between. The CDR3 spells CASSGLSRGNQPQHF. CDR3 bases: TGTGCCAGCAGTGGCCTATCCCGGGGCAATCAGCCCCAGCATTTT.

This clone was seen only once. The chain recombines TRBV6-5 with TRBJ2-5; no clear D. Trimming stripped 6 bases from V and 5 bases from J, with 19 bases between. This CDR3 spans 15 amino acids. Looked up from germline, CDR1 is MNHEY and CDR2 is SVGAGI. CDR3 protein: CASRLRVIAGETQYF. The CDR3 nucleotides are TGTGCCAGCAGGCTCCGGGTGATAGCCGGGGAGACCCAGTACTTC.

V usage is TRBV6-1 and J usage is TRBJ1-2; 9 nucleotides match TRBD1. J was trimmed by 4 bases and V by 6 bases; bases with no gene match: 6. The length of the CDR3 is 14 residues. Germline V gene lookup returns CDR1 MNHNS and CDR2 SASEGT. The CDR3 loop reads CASRPTGGGYGYTF. Here the CDR3 DNA reads TGTGCCAGCAGGCCAACAGGGGGCGGCTATGGCTACACCTTC.

This rearrangement joins TRBV6-5 to TRBJ2-2; D is undetermined. V was cut by 0 bases and J by 7 bases, with 6 bases left in between. Germline V gene sequence: CDR1 MNHEY, CDR2 SVGAGI. The CDR3 is made up of 13 amino acids. The CDR3 region is CASSYSRIGELFF. The CDR3, as DNA: TGTGCCAGCAGTTACTCGAGGATCGGGGAGCTGTTTTTT.

V gene TRBV5-1 combines with J gene TRBJ1-5; tentative D call: TRBD1 (5 bases). The CDR3 is made up of 15 amino acids. V dropped 4 bases and J dropped 4 bases, with 15 bases sitting between them. Germline values: CDR1 SGHRS, CDR2 YFSETQ. The CDR3 here is CASSANPGQNQPQHF. The DNA for the CDR3 is TGCGCCAGCAGCGCGAATCCAGGGCAGAATCAGCCCCAGCATTTT.

The chain has TRBV7-3 and TRBJ2-2; TRBD1 matches 7 bases. The CDR3 extends over 16 amino acids. In germline, CDR1 is SGHTA, CDR2 FQGTGA. Trimming removed 2 bases from V and 1 base from J; junction bases left unmatched: 4. The CDR3 coding sequence is TGTGCCAGCAGCTTAGTTCACAGGGGGAACACCGGGGAGCTGTTTTTT. This encodes CASSLVHRGNTGELFF.

The chain couples TRBV10-1 to TRBJ2-7; 10 nucleotides line up with TRBD1. The V gene end was trimmed by 5 bases and the J gene end by 2 bases; junction bases not matched to a gene: 3. There are 14 residues in the CDR3. Germline-derived CDR1 and CDR2 are WNHNN and SYGVQD (reference sequence). DNA of the CDR3: TGCGCCAGCAGTCCGGGACAGGGGCCCTACGAGCAGTACTTC. Encoded protein: CASSPGQGPYEQYF.

This chain joins TRBV6-1 and TRBJ2-2; perhaps TRBD2 as D (6 bases). Trimming took off 8 bases at V and 7 bases at J, with 17 bases between the two ends. Germline V gene sequence: CDR1 MNHNS, CDR2 SASEGT. The CDR3 consists of 14 residues. The CDR3 nucleotides are TGTGCCAGCGAGCAAGGCGGGATTCGCGGGGAGCTGTTTTTT. Protein: CASEQGGIRGELFF.

This chain joins TRBV7-3 and TRBJ1-6, with a possible D match to TRBD1 (6 bases). Trimming shortened V by 4 bases and J by 3 bases, and 10 bases separated the two germline ends. The CDR3 has 15 residues. CDR1 SGHTA and CDR2 FQGTGA come from the germline V gene. The CDR3 protein is CASSSTGSYNSPLHF. CDR3 coding DNA: TGTGCCAGCAGCTCAACAGGGAGCTATAATTCACCCCTCCACTTT.

V usage is TRBV9 and J usage is TRBJ2-3, with 10 bases aligning to TRBD2. The junction had 12 bases not matched to a gene; V was cut back by 0 bases and J by 2 bases. CDR1 SGDLS and CDR2 YYNGEE come from the germline V gene. The CDR3 has 19 amino acids. The CDR3 nucleotides are TGTGCCAGCAGCGTAGTAGATCCTAGCGGGGGACCCATCACAGATACGCAGTATTTT. Translation gives CASSVVDPSGGPITDTQYF. Drawing the rest from reference TRBV9 and TRBJ2-3, the complete variable domain is DSGVTQTPKHLITATGQRVTLRCSPRSGDLSVYWYQQSLDQGLQFLIQYYNGEERAKGNILERFSAQQFPDLHSELNLSSLELGDSALYFCASSVVDPSGGPITDTQYFGPGTRLTVL.

This chain joins TRBV10-1 and TRBJ1-3; D is uncertain. Germline-derived CDR1 and CDR2 are WNHNN and SYGVQD (reference sequence). V was cut by 7 bases and J by 8 bases, with 18 bases left in between. The CDR3 is 14 residues long. CDR3 region: CASNQLGRLDTIYF. The CDR3, as DNA: TGCGCCAGCAATCAATTGGGGAGATTGGACACCATATATTTT.

The chain uses TRBV28 and TRBJ2-2, with TRBD1 matching over 7 bases. Germline lookup yields CDR1 MDHEN and CDR2 SYDVKM. V lost 6 bases and J lost 4; bases outside the gene matches: 2. The CDR3 has 13 amino acids. DNA of the CDR3: TGTGCCAGCAGGGCAGGGGGCACCGGGGAGCTGTTTTTT. Its translation: CASRAGGTGELFF.

This sequence joins TRBV11-2 and TRBJ1-2; D unclear. CDR1 SGHAT and CDR2 FQNNGV come from the germline V gene. Trimming shortened V by 1 base and J by 4 bases, and 7 bases separated the two germline ends. This CDR3 has 13 amino acids. Written as DNA, the CDR3 is TGTGCCAGCAGCTTAGTTTTTAGCTATGGCTACACCTTC. Amino acid sequence: CASSLVFSYGYTF.

The chain links TRBV5-1 to TRBJ1-1; 11 bases line up with TRBD1. V lost 7 bases to trimming and J lost 1 base; unmatched junction nucleotides: 9. The CDR3 is 16 residues long. Germline CDR1 reads SGHRS; CDR2 reads YFSETQ. CDR3 nucleotides: TGCGCCAGCGCAACGGGGGACAGGGGGAAGAACACTGAAGCTTTCTTT. Amino acid sequence: CASATGDRGKNTEAFF. The full variable domain, completed using reference TRBV5-1 and TRBJ1-1, is KAGVTQTPRYLIKTRGQQVTLSCSPISGHRSVSWYQQTPGQGLQFLFEYFSETQRNKGNFPGRFSGRQFSNSRSEMNVSTLELGDSALYLCASATGDRGKNTEAFFGQGTRLTVV.

V usage is TRBV29-1 and J usage is TRBJ1-2, with 8 bases lining up with TRBD1. The germline V gene encodes CDR1 SQVTM and CDR2 ANQGSEA. The CDR3 contains 11 residues. The junction had 1 base not matched to a gene; V was cut back by 6 bases and J by 4 bases. CDR3 loop: CSVGTGYGYTF. Here the CDR3 DNA reads TGCAGCGTCGGGACAGGCTATGGCTACACCTTC.

This chain connects TRBV19 to TRBJ2-6; 8 nucleotides line up with TRBD1. The V and J ends lost 3 bases and 1 base, in that order; junction bases with no gene match: 17. Per germline, CDR1 LNHDA and CDR2 SQIVND (reference sequence). This CDR3 spans 21 amino acids. The CDR3 spells CASSILSAGQVGESGANVLTF. The CDR3 DNA sequence: TGTGCCAGTAGTATCCTATCGGCGGGACAGGTGGGAGAGTCTGGGGCCAACGTCCTGACTTTC.

The V and J genes are TRBV15 and TRBJ2-6, with D perhaps TRBD2 (5 bases). The CDR3 is made up of 17 amino acids. Germline CDR1 and CDR2: LNHNV and YYDKDF (reference sequence). V lost 0 bases and J lost 4, with 13 bases in between. The CDR3 sequence: CATSRDLGLVGANVLTF. The CDR3 nucleotides read TGTGCCACCAGCAGAGATTTAGGACTGGTCGGGGCCAACGTCCTGACTTTC. The variable domain in full, with the rest retrieved from reference TRBV15 and TRBJ2-6, is DAMVIQNPRYQVTQFGKPVTLSCSQTLNHNVMYWYQQKSSQAPKLLFHYYDKDFNNEADTPDNFQSRRPNTSFCFLDIRSPGLGDTAMYLCATSRDLGLVGANVLTFGAGSRLTVL.

The chain carries TRBV5-4 and TRBJ2-7; 8 bases are a match to TRBD1. CDR1 and CDR2 (germline): SGHNT, YYREEE (reference sequence). Trimming cost V 5 bases and J 2 bases; bases outside gene matches: 12. The CDR3 totals 16 residues. CDR3 in DNA: TGTGCCAGCAGTCCGACCGGACAGGGCACTCCCTACGAGCAGTACTTC. This gives the protein CASSPTGQGTPYEQYF.

The chain employs TRBV28 and TRBJ1-2; D call uncertain. The length of the CDR3 is 13 residues. The V gene lost 2 bases and the J gene lost 10 bases, with 14 bases spanning the gap. Germline lookup yields CDR1 MDHEN and CDR2 SYDVKM. The CDR3 sequence is CASSLVTERAYTF. In DNA form, the CDR3 reads TGTGCCAGCAGTTTAGTTACGGAGAGGGCCTACACCTTC.

The sample holds a few counts of this clone. The chain is built from TRBV5-6 and TRBJ2-5; the match to TRBD1 covers 9 bases. The CDR3 contains 15 residues. Looked up from germline, CDR1 is SGHDT and CDR2 is YYEEEE. The ends lost 4 bases at V and 5 bases at J; junction bases unmatched: 9. The CDR3 nucleotides are TGTGCCAGCAGCCGAATGGGACAGGGAGAGGAGACCCAGTACTTC. It specifies CASSRMGQGEETQYF.

The chain couples TRBV19 to TRBJ1-1; D not certain. Deletions cut 3 bases from V and 5 bases from J, with 10 bases between. The CDR3 spans 13 residues. Germline V gene sequence: CDR1 LNHDA, CDR2 SQIVND (reference sequence). The CDR3 DNA reads as TGTGCCAGTAGTATGGTAGGGAGGACTGAAGCTTTCTTT. Translation: CASSMVGRTEAFF.

The rearrangement uses TRBV7-9 and TRBJ2-1; 9 bases fit TRBD1. From germline, CDR1 is SEHNR and CDR2 FQNEAQ (reference sequence). V lost 5 bases and J lost 2; bases outside the gene matches: 7. The CDR3 is 16 residues long. CDR3 in amino acids: CASSIGTGRPYNEQFF. The CDR3 DNA reads as TGTGCCAGCAGCATAGGGACAGGGAGGCCCTACAATGAGCAGTTCTTC.